This TCR beta chain originates from a study of blood T cell repertoires in COVID-19. Original handling: Estimates of nucleated cell counts were drawn from the amplification of reference gene primers. Assay used: immunoSEQ multiplex PCR; TCRdb lists only in-frame clones, some missing. V, J and clone size are those of that table, while D and trimming were read from the DNA. The table lists a few hundred thousand clones, around 88% of them singletons. The sample taken for sequencing was peripheral blood. This receptor was identified in a man at least 80 years old with acute or convalescent COVID-19.

The CDR3 loop is CASSQDPKTDTQYF. CDR3 sequence (DNA): TGTGCCAGCAGCCAAGATCCAAAAACAGATACGCAGTATTTT. This chain links TRBV4-2 with TRBJ2-3; no clear D. Between the trimmed V and J ends, which lost 0 bases and 3 bases, there was a span of 7 bases. CDR1 LGHNA and CDR2 YNFKEQ come from the germline V gene. The CDR3 is 14 amino acids.